These T cell receptor beta chains were read from a single sample in a study of shared clonotypes between healthy human individuals. The table came from immunoSEQ multiplex PCR; TCRdb's copy has only in-frame clones and leaves some out. The sample consists of a few million clones, roughly 92% of them appearing once. The sequenced sample consisted of naive CD4+ T cells from PBMCs. The source of these receptors is a man in his late teens or twenties in good health. Some clones in this sample may be carry-over from other donors' samples. CDR3s include the opening cysteine and the closing phenylalanine or tryptophan. Each record gives: J gene, V gene, CDR3 length, D gene, clone size, CDR3 DNA, CDR3 protein. A D gene is named only where the DNA matches it firmly. Some rows mark clone size as missing; the rest say once, few, many or name a class of expanded clone.

>TRBJ2-7|TRBV5-4|13|-|-
TGTGCCAGCAGCCCGGGACGGTCCTACGAGCAGTACTTC
CASSPGRSYEQYF
>TRBJ1-1|TRBV9|14|TRBD1|-
TGTGCCAGCAGCGTTTTAACAGGGGCCACTGAAGCTTTCTTT
CASSVLTGATEAFF
>TRBJ2-2|TRBV5-1|19|-|once
TGCGCCAGCAGCTCCCGGGGTGAGGGAGGCAAGGCAAGGACCGGGGAGCTGTTTTTT
CASSSRGEGGKARTGELFF
>TRBJ1-3|TRBV7-2|15|-|-
TGTGCCAGCAGCCCGACATTCTGGTCCGGAAACACCATATATTTT
CASSPTFWSGNTIYF
>TRBJ2-7|TRBV9|11|-|-
TGTGCCAGAGACGGGAGCGACGAGCAGTACTTC
CARDGSDEQYF
>TRBJ1-5|TRBV28|12|-|-
TGTGCCAGCAGCGGGGGGCTTCAGCCCCAGCATTTT
CASSGGLQPQHF
>TRBJ2-5|TRBV7-9|15|-|-
TGTGCCAGCAGCTTGGCCCAGGGGATCGGGGAGACCCAGTACTTC
CASSLAQGIGETQYF
>TRBJ2-5|TRBV7-6|13|TRBD1|-
TGTGCCAGCAGCCATGCAGGGGGAGAGACCCAGTACTTC
CASSHAGGETQYF
>TRBJ2-7|TRBV5-1|14|TRBD1|-
TGCGCCGGCAGCCCTTGGACAGGGCAGGCCGAGCAGTACTTC
CAGSPWTGQAEQYF
>TRBJ2-5|TRBV6-1|14|-|-
TGTGCCAGCAGCGTTGACGGTGGCCAAGAGACCCAGTACTTC
CASSVDGGQETQYF
>TRBJ2-7|TRBV7-3|13|-|-
TGTGCCAGCAGCTCGGGACCCCGCTACGAGCAGTACTTC
CASSSGPRYEQYF
>TRBJ1-5|TRBV28|14|-|-
TGTGCCAGCAGGCCCCGGGACTACAATCAGCCCCAGCATTTT
CASRPRDYNQPQHF
>TRBJ2-7|TRBV15|13|-|-
TGTGCCACCACCAAGGGGGACGCCTACGAGCAGTACTTC
CATTKGDAYEQYF
>TRBJ1-5|TRBV30|15|TRBD1|few
TGTGCCTGGAGTCTGGCAGGGGGTAGCAATCAGCCCCAGCATTTT
CAWSLAGGSNQPQHF
>TRBJ2-1|TRBV11-2|14|TRBD2|-
TGTGCCAGCAGCGGTAGCGGGGCTTCGGATGAGCAGTTCTTC
CASSGSGASDEQFF
>TRBJ2-1|TRBV5-1|18|-|once
TGCGCCAGCAGCCCGGTCCTAGGGCGCCGAAGCTCCTACAATGAGCAGTTCTTC
CASSPVLGRRSSYNEQFF
>TRBJ2-2|TRBV7-2|13|TRBD2|-
TGTGCCAGCAGCTACGGACTAGGCGGGGAGCTGTTTTTT
CASSYGLGGELFF
>TRBJ1-4|TRBV4-1|16|-|few
TGCGCCAGCAGCCAAGAGCGAATACGGCCCTATGAAAAACTGTTTTTT
CASSQERIRPYEKLFF
>TRBJ2-1|TRBV5-4|16|-|-
TGTGCCAGCAGTCAGCAGGGGAGAGGCTCCTACAATGAGCAGTTCTTC
CASSQQGRGSYNEQFF
>TRBJ1-1|TRBV7-3|12|-|-
TGTGCCAGCAGCTTACGGGAGGGTGAAGCTTTCTTT
CASSLREGEAFF
>TRBJ2-5|TRBV28|16|TRBD1|-
TGTGCCAGCAGCCGCGGACAGGGAGGCGTTCAAGAGACCCAGTACTTC
CASSRGQGGVQETQYF